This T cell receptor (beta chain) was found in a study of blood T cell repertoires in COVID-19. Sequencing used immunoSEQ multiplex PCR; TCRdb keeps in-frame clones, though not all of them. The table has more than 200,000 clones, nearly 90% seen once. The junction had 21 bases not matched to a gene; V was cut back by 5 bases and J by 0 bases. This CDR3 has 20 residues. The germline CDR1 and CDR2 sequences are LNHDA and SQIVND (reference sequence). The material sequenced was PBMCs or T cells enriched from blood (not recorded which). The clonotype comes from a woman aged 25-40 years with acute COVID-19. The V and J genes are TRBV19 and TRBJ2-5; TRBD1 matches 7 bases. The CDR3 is CASSGDLREGTEVNQETQYF. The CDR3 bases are TGTGCCAGTAGTGGAGATCTCCGAGAGGGGACAGAGGTAAACCAAGAGACCCAGTACTTC.